This entry is about one T cell receptor beta chain. Its target is not known. CDR1 SQVTM and CDR2 ANQGSEA come from the germline V gene. The CDR3 extends over 11 amino acids. V lost 0 bases and J 13 bases, leaving 9 bases between the germline ends. The authors amplified TCR beta CDR3 regions from RNA transcripts. HTBI-primed RT-PCR formed the first round, and a multiplex PCR formed the second. Via MiXCR, TCRdb re-called the multiplex PCR reads, giving one row per CDR3 protein. The table lists around 1,200,000 distinct CDR3 sequences, around a third of them singletons. The data belong to a study of Graves' ophthalmopathy and Graves' hyperthyroidism. Turning to the study itself: Hyperthyroidism was considered stable when no ophthalmopathy appeared within 18 months of follow-up.

Points from the study as a whole: Sensitivity of about 67% and specificity of roughly 72% were achieved by the model that predicted ophthalmopathy progression.

The specimen sequenced was peripheral blood or thyroid tissue (not recorded which). The receptor was derived from an adult man with Graves' hyperthyroidism. This chain links TRBV29-1 with TRBJ1-4; D unresolved. The CDR3 spells CSVEDPKGLFF. The CDR3 region has the DNA TGCAGCGTTGAAGATCCAAAGGGACTGTTTTTT. Complete variable domain (other parts from reference TRBV29-1 and TRBJ1-4): SAVISQKPSRDICQRGTSLTIQCQVDSQVTMMFWYRQQPGQSLTLIATANQGSEATYESGFVIDKFPISRPNLTFSTLTVSNMSPEDSSIYLCSVEDPKGLFFGSGTQLSVL.